This record covers a single T cell receptor (beta chain). The CDR3 spans 13 residues. V gave up 3 bases and J gave up 8 bases, with 11 bases separating them. CDR1 is LNHDA, CDR2 SQIVND, per germline (reference sequence). This entry comes from a study of T cells in Graves' hyperthyroidism and ophthalmopathy. It was RNA transcripts that yielded the amplified TCR beta CDR3 regions. First-round RT-PCR with HTBI primers amplified the TCR CDR3 region. TCRdb redid the calling of the multiplex PCR reads with MiXCR, one entry per CDR3 protein. The sample lists more than 500,000 distinct CDR3 sequences; roughly 46% were seen once.

The sequence derives from an adult woman with Graves' disease, either hyperthyroidism or ophthalmopathy (not recorded which). The chain combines TRBV19 with TRBJ2-1, with a tentative D call TRBD1 (5 bases). The sequencing input was peripheral blood or thyroid tissue (not recorded which). CDR3: CASSIRGFDEQFF. CDR3 in DNA: TGTGCCAGTAGTATTAGGGGCTTCGATGAGCAGTTCTTC.